This TCR beta chain was retrieved from a study of CD8 T cells in Susac syndrome. Random hexamers served to reverse transcribe roughly 0.45 to 1 ug RNA. MiXCR, run by TCRdb on the immunoSEQ multiplex PCR reads, gives a single entry per CDR3 protein. In the table there are 300,000 or so distinct CDR3 sequences, 92% of which are singletons. In its sample, this clonotype was seen a few times. CDR1 is LGHNA, CDR2 YSLEER, per germline. The V and J ends lost 3 bases and 7 bases, in that order; junction bases with no gene match: 12. This CDR3 spans 16 amino acids. Sequencing targeted TCR beta in blood CD8+ and CD4+ T cells. Negative isolation yielded CD4+ and CD8+ T cells, and FACS enriched TEMRA cells.

The V and J genes are TRBV4-3 and TRBJ2-7; TRBD2 matches 10 bases. The sequence came from a human donor with multiple sclerosis. Sequencing input: CD4+ T cells from PBMCs. Here the CDR3 reads CASSHGLAASPGEQYF. The CDR3, as DNA: TGCGCCAGCAGCCACGGACTAGCGGCCTCACCGGGTGAGCAGTACTTC.